This TCR beta chain was profiled in a study of post-analysis software for immune sequencing data. Findings of the study overall: The authors found that F measure strongly co-clustered same-batch samples. TRBV5-6, TRBV5-1 and TRBV20-1 belonged to a set of roughly five TRBV segments that were more frequent in patients than controls.

Unique molecular identifiers were built into the TCR beta cDNA libraries. TCRdb re-called the PCR reads through MiXCR, storing one row per CDR3 protein. The sample contains 450,000 or so distinct CDR3 sequences, roughly 46% of which appear only once. This CDR3 contains 14 residues. Germline assignment: CDR1 SGHTA and CDR2 FQGNSA. Regarding this clonotype: Its antigen is still unknown. One end of the junction varies from germline; a read error may be responsible.

The V and J genes are TRBV7-2 and TRBJ2-3, with D perhaps TRBD1 (5 bases). Sequenced input: blood. This clonotype was obtained from a girl between 10 and 17 years old with multiple sclerosis. CDR3 protein: CASSIATGADTQYF. The DNA of the CDR3 is TGTGCCAGCAGCATAGCAACAGGAGCAGATACGCAGTATTTT.